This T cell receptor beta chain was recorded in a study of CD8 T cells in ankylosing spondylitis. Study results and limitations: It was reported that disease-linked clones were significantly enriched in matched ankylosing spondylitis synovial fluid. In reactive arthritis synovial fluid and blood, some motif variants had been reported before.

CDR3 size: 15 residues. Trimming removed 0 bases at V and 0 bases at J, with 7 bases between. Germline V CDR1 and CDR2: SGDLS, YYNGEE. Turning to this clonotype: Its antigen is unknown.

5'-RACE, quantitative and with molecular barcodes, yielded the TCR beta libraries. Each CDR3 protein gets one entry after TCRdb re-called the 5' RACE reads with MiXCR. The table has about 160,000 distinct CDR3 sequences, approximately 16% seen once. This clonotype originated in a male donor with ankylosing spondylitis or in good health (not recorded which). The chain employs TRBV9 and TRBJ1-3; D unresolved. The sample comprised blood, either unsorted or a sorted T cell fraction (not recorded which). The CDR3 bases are TGTGCCAGCAGCGTAGACGGGAACTCTGGAAACACCATATATTTT. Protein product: CASSVDGNSGNTIYF. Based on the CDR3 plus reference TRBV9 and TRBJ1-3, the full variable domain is DSGVTQTPKHLITATGQRVTLRCSPRSGDLSVYWYQQSLDQGLQFLIQYYNGEERAKGNILERFSAQQFPDLHSELNLSSLELGDSALYFCASSVDGNSGNTIYFGEGSWLTVV.